Shown below are 8 T cell receptor beta chains from a single sample sequenced in a study of identical twins. Via MiXCR, TCRdb re-called the 5' RACE reads, giving one row per CDR3 protein. The table shows roughly 1,500,000 distinct CDR3 sequences, with about 32% occurring only once. The specimen was cord blood. These receptors were collected from a newborn girl in good health.

In this sample, this clonotype turned up a few times. The chain is built from TRBV2 and TRBJ2-3, with 8 nucleotides matching TRBD2. The CDR3 sequence is 14 residues long. Germline trimming cut 10 bases from V and 4 bases from J; bases unmatched to any gene: 10. CDR1 is SNHLY and CDR2 is FYNNEI in the germline V gene. This CDR3 reads CATGGRVYADTQYF. DNA of the CDR3: TGTGCCACGGGGGGGCGGGTATATGCAGATACGCAGTATTTT.

The CDR3 coding sequence is TGTGCCAGCAGTATGGATCTTCGGGCAGATACGCAGTATTTT. It codes for CASSMDLRADTQYF. This chain connects TRBV6-4 to TRBJ2-3; D gene ambiguous. The CDR3 length is 14 residues. Germline values: CDR1 MRHNA, CDR2 SNTAGT. Deletions cut 5 bases from V and 4 bases from J, with 13 bases between.

Of note for this clonotype: This may stem from a read error, because a much larger clone lies one nucleotide away. The V gene is TRBV29-1, the J gene TRBJ2-1; D gene unclear. This CDR3 is built from 13 residues. The V gene's germline CDR1 is SQVTM and CDR2 ANQGSEA. The CDR3 DNA reads TGCAGCGTTGCCGCAAGGCGTTATAATGGGCAGTTCTTC. This encodes CSVAARRYNGQFF.

This clonotype was counted many times. The rearrangement links TRBV12-3 or TRBV12-4 to TRBJ2-4; no definite D call. V shed 3 bases and J shed 0 bases, with 6 bases lying between them. CDR3 length: 14 residues. The CDR3 region is CASSFGLAKNIQYF. The CDR3, as DNA: TGTGCCAGCAGTTTTGGGCTAGCCAAAAACATTCAGTACTTC.

V is TRBV2 and J is TRBJ2-3, with 12 bases aligning to TRBD2. J gave up 5 bases and V 6 bases, and 9 bases lay outside the gene matches. This CDR3 comprises 16 residues. CDR1 and CDR2 (germline): SNHLY, FYNNEI. In nucleotides, the CDR3 is TGTGCCAGCAGGGCACTAGCGGGGGGCGCTGGAGATACGCAGTATTTT. Encoded protein: CASRALAGGAGDTQYF.

This clonotype was recorded once. J is TRBJ2-2 and V is TRBV28; D might be TRBD1 (5 bases). CDR1 MDHEN and CDR2 SYDVKM come from the germline V gene. The CDR3 contains 17 residues. Trimming shortened V by 5 bases and J by 5 bases, and 21 bases separated the two germline ends. For the CDR3, the DNA is TGTGCCAGCAGTCAACCAAAAGGGGTGGTCTGGACCGGGGAGCTGTTTTTT. Its translation: CASSQPKGVVWTGELFF.

The V gene is TRBV7-2, the J gene TRBJ1-3; no clear D. The CDR3 is 16 amino acids. CDR1 and CDR2 (germline): SGHTA, FQGNSA. Trimming pared 2 bases from V and 0 bases from J, leaving 11 bases between. In DNA form, the CDR3 reads TGTGCCAGCAGCTTACATGGGCAGGACTCTGGAAACACCATATATTTT. It is translated as CASSLHGQDSGNTIYF.

This clonotype was seen more than once but under ten times. The chain is built from TRBV9 and TRBJ2-7, with D maybe TRBD2 (6 bases). Trimming removed 0 bases from V and 3 bases from J, with 16 bases in between. The CDR3 has 16 residues. Germline V gene data show CDR1 as SGDLS and CDR2 as YYNGEE. CDR3 DNA: TGTGCCAGCAGCGTAGGGGCACTAGCTGGCGGCTACGAGCAGTACTTC. This translates into CASSVGALAGGYEQYF.